Listed below are T cell receptor beta chains from one sample, sequenced in a study of CD8+CD57+ T cells in acquired aplastic anemia. In TCRdb, the reads were re-called with MiXCR into one record per CDR3 protein. The data show hundreds of thousands of distinct CDR3 sequences, about a third seen once. Sequenced input: sorted CD4+, CD8+, or CD8+CD57+ T cells (not recorded which) from PBMCs. These receptors originate from a human donor with aplastic anemia. The CDR3 runs from the conserved cysteine through the conserved F or W. The D gene is left open where the match is weak. Rows may omit the clone size; those that give it use once, few, many or a size class.

j_call d_call v_call clone_size cdr3_nt cdr3_aa
TRBJ1-3 - TRBV19 - TGTGCCAGTAGTATGACATGGTCTGGAAACACCATATATTTT CASSMTWSGNTIYF
TRBJ2-1 TRBD2 TRBV29-1 many TGCAGCGTAGTGAGCGGGGGGGCCGCGTACAATGAGCAGTTCTTC CSVVSGGAAYNEQFF
TRBJ2-1 - TRBV29-1 - TGCAGCGTTGCAGGCATCAGCAGGGGCTACAATGAGCAGTTCTTC CSVAGISRGYNEQFF
TRBJ2-1 - TRBV20-1 - TGCAGTGCCGACACTGGGGCAGTTGTTGGCAATGAGCAGTTCTTC CSADTGAVVGNEQFF
TRBJ1-4 TRBD1 TRBV10-1 many TGCGCCAGCAGTGACGACAGGGACGGCGAAAAACTGTTTTTT CASSDDRDGEKLFF
TRBJ1-3 - TRBV7-2 few TGTGCCAGCAGCATCCTAGACAGCTTCAGAAACACCATATATTTT CASSILDSFRNTIYF
TRBJ2-7 - TRBV24-1 - TGTGCCACCGGGACGGGCAGGCTCAGGCAGTACTTC CATGTGRLRQYF
TRBJ1-2 - TRBV15 - TGTGCCACCAGCAGAGATCTGGGTCTAGCGGGAAACTATGGCTACACCTTC CATSRDLGLAGNYGYTF
TRBJ1-6 - TRBV12-3/TRBV12-4 many TGTGCCAGCAGTATACAGGGTGGTAATTCACCCCTCCACTTT CASSIQGGNSPLHF
TRBJ2-7 - TRBV20-1 many TGCAGTGCCCCCAGGGCCTTGCTGTCCTACGAGCAGTACTTC CSAPRALLSYEQYF
TRBJ2-7 TRBD1 TRBV6-1 many TGTGCCAGCAGCAGGACAGGATACGAGCAGTACTTC CASSRTGYEQYF
TRBJ1-4 - TRBV7-3 - TGTGCCAGCAGCTTCCTATACTCCGAAAAACTGTTTTTT CASSFLYSEKLFF
TRBJ2-5 - TRBV20-1 many TGCAGCGCTAGTTGGGGAGAGACCCAGTACTTC CSASWGETQYF
TRBJ2-2 TRBD2 TRBV20-1 - TGCAGTGCTCAGAGGGCGGGGGAGAACACCGGGGAGCTGTTTTTT CSAQRAGENTGELFF
TRBJ2-7 TRBD2 TRBV9 few TGTGCCAGCAGCGTAACCCCGGATGGGACTAGCGGAGGAGGTGGGTCCGAGCAGTACTTC CASSVTPDGTSGGGGSEQYF
TRBJ1-1 - TRBV6-5 - TGTGCCAGCAGTTACTTAAGCAACACTGAAGCTTTCTTT CASSYLSNTEAFF
TRBJ2-1 - TRBV6-1 once TGTGCCAGCAGTAGACTCGCAGGGGCTGATGAGCAGTTCTTC CASSRLAGADEQFF
TRBJ1-1 - TRBV29-1 many TGCAGCGTCCAACTTCGACAGTCTAAGAGCACTGAAGCTTTCTTT CSVQLRQSKSTEAFF
TRBJ1-1 - TRBV6-5 - TGTGCCAGCATTCAGACAGGTCGGGGGACTGAAGCTTTCTTT CASIQTGRGTEAFF
TRBJ2-5 - TRBV7-2 many TGTGCCAGCAGCTTAATCCGGGGCGCCGACGGGGACTTC CASSLIRGADGDF
TRBJ2-1 - TRBV5-4 - TGTGCCAGCAGCTTGGGGGGGCTGACTAGCCGGCGTCGCTCCTACAATGAGCAGTTCTTC CASSLGGLTSRRRSYNEQFF
TRBJ2-3 - TRBV25-1 - TGCAGTGCTAGCGTATACGGGGGCGGCACAGATACGCAGTATTTT CSASVYGGGTDTQYF